This entry features one T cell receptor beta chain sequence. Its target is not known. The sample comes from a study of T cell responses to AZD1222 COVID-19 vaccine. Study outcomes and limitations: Clonal diversity may have been underestimated, and the donors were mostly white British, with more females than males.

Germline V gene data show CDR1 as SGHDN and CDR2 as FVKESK. V was clipped by 3 bases and J by 2 bases, with 17 bases between them. The CDR3 is made up of 16 amino acids. Data came from immunoSEQ multiplex PCR; TCRdb stores just in-frame clones and leaves some out. Here the sample spans some 200,000 clones, 90% to 95% being singletons. This receptor was taken from an adult who received the AZD1222 COVID-19 vaccine. Here the sequenced sample was peripheral blood, taken 28 days after the second AZD1222 dose. The rearrangement uses TRBV14 and TRBJ2-7; the D gene is possibly TRBD1 (6 bases). For the CDR3, the DNA is TGTGCCAGCAGCCACGCAGGGACACTTCCCCCCTACGAGCAGTACTTC. Its translation is CASSHAGTLPPYEQYF.